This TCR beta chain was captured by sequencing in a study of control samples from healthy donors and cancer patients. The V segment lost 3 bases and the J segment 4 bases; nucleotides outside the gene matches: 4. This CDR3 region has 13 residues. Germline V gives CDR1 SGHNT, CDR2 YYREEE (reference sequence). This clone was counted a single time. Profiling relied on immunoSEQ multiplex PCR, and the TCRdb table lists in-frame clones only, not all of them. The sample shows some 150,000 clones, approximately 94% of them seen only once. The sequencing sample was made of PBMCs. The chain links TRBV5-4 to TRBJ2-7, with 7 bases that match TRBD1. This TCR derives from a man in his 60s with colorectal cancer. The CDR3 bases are TGTGCCAGCAGCTACGACAGGGCTTACGAGCAGTACTTC. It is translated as CASSYDRAYEQYF.